The sequence of this TCR beta chain was determined in a study of blood T cell repertoires in COVID-19. Study-level information: The analysed material was cDNA or gDNA that came from T cells, B-cell-depleted T cells, or PBMCs.

TCRdb keeps only in-frame clones here, not all; method: immunoSEQ multiplex PCR. The sample lists around 100,000 clones, approximately 86% seen once, with roughly 4.5% in the top ten. Germline values: CDR1 SGHAT, CDR2 FQNNGV. V lost 6 bases to trimming and J lost 9 bases; unmatched junction nucleotides: 7. CDR3 length: 13 amino acids. The clonotype originates from a man in his forties with acute or convalescent COVID-19. Sequences were obtained from peripheral blood. The chain uses TRBV11-2 and TRBJ2-1; 8 positions agree with TRBD1. CDR3 coding DNA: TGTGCCAGCAGTTCGACAGGGGTTGGTGAGCAGTTCTTC. Amino acids: CASSSTGVGEQFF.